A single sample gave rise to the 11 T cell receptor beta chains below, sequenced in a study of blood T cell repertoires in COVID-19. Clones were read by immunoSEQ multiplex PCR, and TCRdb kept only the in-frame ones, dropping some. The repertoire has about 70,000 clones, 81% of them found once; the top ten carry roughly 0.83%. Sequencing was performed on peripheral blood. The receptor set was obtained from a woman aged 70-85 years with acute or convalescent COVID-19.

The chain carries TRBV19 and TRBJ1-5; the D gene is possibly TRBD1 (6 bases). Between the trimmed V and J ends, which lost 8 bases and 13 bases, there was a span of 18 bases. The CDR3 is 12 residues long. The germline V gene has CDR1 LNHDA and CDR2 SQIVND (reference sequence). The CDR3 sequence: CASGAGRGLQHF. DNA for the CDR3: TGTGCCAGTGGTGCGGGCAGGGGCCTGCAGCATTTT. The variable domain in full, with the rest retrieved from reference TRBV19 and TRBJ1-5, is DGGITQSPKYLFRKEGQNVTLSCEQNLNHDAMYWYRQDPGQGLRLIYYSQIVNDFQKGDIAEGYSVSREKKESFPLTVTSAQKNPTAFYLCASGAGRGLQHFGDGTRLSIL.

The chain links TRBV6-5 to TRBJ2-7, with 7 bases identical to TRBD1. The CDR3 spans 13 residues. Germline V gives CDR1 MNHEY, CDR2 SVGAGI. The V segment lost 7 bases and the J segment 2 bases; nucleotides outside the gene matches: 5. The CDR3 bases are TGTGCCAGCACCCGACAGGGAACCTACGAGCAGTACTTC. It encodes CASTRQGTYEQYF.

J is TRBJ1-5 and V is TRBV19, with D maybe TRBD1 (5 bases). The CDR3 is 15 residues long. From germline, CDR1 is LNHDA and CDR2 SQIVND (reference sequence). V gave up 4 bases and J gave up 3 bases, with 13 bases separating them. The CDR3 DNA follows: TGTGCCAGTAGTAGGGGCAGGGCCCCCAATCAGCCCCAGCATTTT. It specifies CASSRGRAPNQPQHF.

The chain couples TRBV6-1 to TRBJ2-2, with 10 bases identical to TRBD2. With V trimmed by 2 bases and J by 5 bases, 5 bases remained unmatched. Germline CDR1 reads MNHNS; CDR2 reads SASEGT. CDR3 size: 16 residues. CDR3 coding DNA: TGTGCCAGCAGTGAACTAGCGGGAGTAAGAACCGGGGAGCTGTTTTTT. It specifies CASSELAGVRTGELFF.

This clone appeared once. The gene calls are TRBV27 and TRBJ1-2; possibly TRBD1 for D (6 bases). V was pared by 8 bases and J by 7 bases, with 20 bases between. CDR3 length: 14 residues. Germline CDR1 reads MNHEY; CDR2 reads SMNVEV (reference sequence). Here the CDR3 reads CASASRQGIAGYTF. The CDR3 nucleotides read TGTGCCAGCGCTTCAAGGCAGGGGATAGCTGGCTACACCTTC.

V gene TRBV2 combines with J gene TRBJ1-1; the D gene is possibly TRBD1 (6 bases). This CDR3 is built from 13 residues. Germline-derived CDR1 and CDR2 are SNHLY and FYNNEI. Trimming took off 8 bases at V and 1 base at J, with 11 bases between the two ends. The CDR3 DNA is TGTGCCAGCCAAGGACAGAAGAACACTGAAGCTTTCTTT. Translating gives CASQGQKNTEAFF. The full variable domain, completed using reference TRBV2 and TRBJ1-1, is EPEVTQTPSHQVTQMGQEVILRCVPISNHLYFYWYRQILGQKVEFLVSFYNNEISEKSEIFDDQFSVERPDGSNFTLKIRSTKLEDSAMYFCASQGQKNTEAFFGQGTRLTVV.

The chain joins TRBV11-3 to TRBJ2-2; the match to TRBD1 covers 8 bases. CDR3 size: 16 residues. Per germline, CDR1 SGHNT and CDR2 YENEEA. V dropped 3 bases and J dropped 4; count of bases not matched to a gene: 7. CDR3 in amino acids: CASSFETGEGTGELFF. CDR3 coding DNA: TGTGCCAGCAGCTTCGAGACAGGGGAAGGCACCGGGGAGCTGTTTTTT.

The chain combines TRBV5-1 with TRBJ2-1; perhaps TRBD2 as D (6 bases). The germline V gene has CDR1 SGHRS and CDR2 YFSETQ. V was clipped by 7 bases and J by 0 bases, with 11 bases between them. The CDR3 loop spans 14 amino acids. In DNA, the CDR3 is TGCGCCAGCCGGAGGGTGAGCTCCTACAATGAGCAGTTCTTC. Encoded protein: CASRRVSSYNEQFF.

As DNA, the CDR3 is TGTGCCAGCAACCCGGGGGGGGGACCGAACACCGGGGAGCTGTTTTTT. It translates to CASNPGGGPNTGELFF. The rearrangement uses TRBV5-4 and TRBJ2-2, with TRBD2 matching 8 bases. Germline CDR1 reads SGHNT; CDR2 reads YYREEE (reference sequence). V dropped 6 bases and J dropped 0; count of bases not matched to a gene: 7. The CDR3 spans 16 residues.

V usage is TRBV3-1 (or the pseudogene TRBV3-2) and J usage is TRBJ1-2, with 10 bases identical to TRBD1. The CDR3 is 13 amino acids. Germline CDR1 reads LGHDT; CDR2 reads YNNKEL (reference sequence). Trimming cost V 3 bases and J 9 bases; bases outside gene matches: 4. CDR3 sequence reads: CASSQGQGMSYTF. As DNA, the CDR3 is TGTGCCAGCAGCCAGGGACAGGGGATGAGCTACACCTTC.

J is TRBJ1-3 and V is TRBV4-1; no reliable D call. The CDR3 covers 14 residues. The germline V and J ends were trimmed by 1 base and 2 bases, with 6 bases remaining between them. Germline CDR1 and CDR2: MGHRA and YSYEKL. The DNA for the CDR3 is TGCGCCAGCAGCCAAGTCCTCCCTGGAAACACCATATATTTT. Translated: CASSQVLPGNTIYF.